Presented here are 22 T cell receptor beta chains from one specimen sequenced in a study of blood T cell repertoires in COVID-19. Sequencing was performed with immunoSEQ multiplex PCR; in TCRdb, only in-frame clones are kept and a portion is missing. This table has 55,000 to 90,000 clones, 75% to 90% appearing once. Sequenced material: peripheral blood. These receptors came from a woman older than 75 with active or convalescent COVID-19.

The V call is TRBV10-3, the J call TRBJ1-1, with D unresolved. CDR3 length equals 13 residues. CDR1 ENHRY and CDR2 SYGVKD come from the germline V gene. The germline V and J ends were trimmed by 5 bases and 1 base, with 8 bases remaining between them. The CDR3 here is CAISWNRNTEAFF. DNA of the CDR3: TGTGCCATCAGTTGGAACAGGAACACTGAAGCTTTCTTT.

The rearrangement joins TRBV12-3 or TRBV12-4 to TRBJ1-2, with D unclear. Trimming removed 7 bases at V and 8 bases at J, with 11 bases between. The CDR3 spans 11 residues. In nucleotides, the CDR3 is TGTGCCAGCACCCTTGAGTCCGGCTACACCTTC. Amino acids: CASTLESGYTF.

The J gene is TRBJ1-6, the V gene TRBV3-1 (or the pseudogene TRBV3-2); 11 nucleotides line up with TRBD1. Germline assignment: CDR1 LGHDT and CDR2 YNNKEL (reference sequence). The length of the CDR3 is 16 residues. The V segment lost 4 bases and the J segment 9 bases; nucleotides outside the gene matches: 8. The DNA for the CDR3 is TGTGCCAGCAGCCGGGGACTTGGGACAGGGGGTTCACCCCTCCACTTT. Translated, it gives CASSRGLGTGGSPLHF.

This clone was picked up one time. V gene TRBV10-3 combines with J gene TRBJ1-2; 8 bases fit TRBD1. The length of the CDR3 is 15 residues. Trimming removed 6 bases from V and 1 base from J; junction bases left unmatched: 7. The germline V gene has CDR1 ENHRY and CDR2 SYGVKD. The CDR3 loop is CAISLGQGNNYGYTF. The CDR3 nucleotides read TGTGCCATCAGCCTTGGACAGGGCAATAACTATGGCTACACCTTC.

The rearrangement links TRBV7-3 to TRBJ1-1; maybe TRBD1 (5 bases). CDR1 SGHTA and CDR2 FQGTGA come from the germline V gene. V was trimmed by 1 base and J by 7 bases, leaving 22 bases between them. The CDR3 spans 17 residues. DNA of the CDR3: TGTGCCAGCAGCTTAAAAGCCCCCGGGGGAGGGAGTGTTGAAGCTTTCTTT. Its protein is CASSLKAPGGGSVEAFF.

The chain has TRBV12-3 or TRBV12-4 and TRBJ2-7, with TRBD1 as a possible D gene (5 bases). This CDR3 comprises 13 residues. V shed 4 bases and J shed 3 bases, with 10 bases lying between them. The CDR3 region has the DNA TGTGCCAGCAGTTGGGCAGGGAACTACGAGCAGTACTTC. Encoded protein: CASSWAGNYEQYF.

This clone has a single count. This chain joins TRBV7-6 and TRBJ1-3; TRBD1 aligns across 7 bases. The germline V gene encodes CDR1 SGHVS and CDR2 FNYEAQ. The CDR3 covers 15 residues. Trimming removed 6 bases from V and 0 bases from J; junction bases left unmatched: 5. Here the CDR3 DNA reads TGTGCCAGCAGGCGGGACAGCTTCTCTGGAAACACCATATATTTT. It encodes CASRRDSFSGNTIYF.

This chain uses TRBV28 with TRBJ1-3; 8 nucleotides align to TRBD1. Losses at the gene ends were 6 bases for V and 3 bases for J; bases not matched to a gene: 10. CDR3 size: 16 residues. CDR1 is MDHEN, CDR2 SYDVKM, per germline. The CDR3 loop reads CASSRIRGRGGNTIYF. The CDR3 DNA reads as TGTGCCAGCAGCAGGATCAGGGGGCGAGGTGGAAACACCATATATTTT. Full variable domain (outside the CDR3, taken from reference TRBV28 and TRBJ1-3): DVKVTQSSRYLVKRTGEKVFLECVQDMDHENMFWYRQDPGLGLRLIYFSYDVKMKEKGDIPEGYSVSREKKERFSLILESASTNQTSMYLCASSRIRGRGGNTIYFGEGSWLTVV.

This chain connects TRBV13 to TRBJ1-2; TRBD1 matches 7 bases. V gave up 4 bases and J gave up 6 bases; unmatched junction bases: 14. The CDR3 has 16 amino acids. Germline V gene data show CDR1 as PRHDT and CDR2 as FYEKMQ (reference sequence). CDR3 bases: TGTGCCAGCAGCTCCCCTCTCAGAGACAGGGCCGATGGCTACACCTTC. Translating it yields CASSSPLRDRADGYTF.

V usage is TRBV5-1 and J usage is TRBJ1-2; 7 bases fit TRBD1. The CDR3 sequence is 17 residues long. V lost 0 bases, J lost 6 bases, and 14 bases stayed unmatched. Germline values: CDR1 SGHRS, CDR2 YFSETQ. Written as DNA, the CDR3 is TGCGCCAGCAGCTTGGAATTGGGCGCAGGGGGACCAGATGGCTACACCTTC. This encodes CASSLELGAGGPDGYTF.

This chain links TRBV4-1 with TRBJ1-4; 7 nucleotides line up with TRBD1. Trimming cost V 4 bases and J 0 bases; bases outside gene matches: 8. This CDR3 is built from 17 residues. The germline V gene encodes CDR1 MGHRA and CDR2 YSYEKL. The CDR3 spells CASSLTGKTATNEKLFF. DNA of the CDR3: TGCGCCAGCAGCCTGACAGGGAAGACAGCAACTAATGAAAAACTGTTTTTT.

The rearrangement links TRBV6-6 to TRBJ2-3; 8 positions agree with TRBD2. From germline, CDR1 is MNHNY and CDR2 SVGAGI (reference sequence). The CDR3 is 16 amino acids. Losses at the gene ends were 2 bases for V and 2 bases for J; bases not matched to a gene: 6. The CDR3 nucleotides read TGTGCCAGCAGTTACGGAGCGGGGGCGGACACAGATACGCAGTATTTT. It encodes CASSYGAGADTDTQYF.

The chain couples TRBV19 to TRBJ1-5; 9 bases match TRBD1. Germline V gene lookup returns CDR1 LNHDA and CDR2 SQIVND (reference sequence). The CDR3 is made up of 15 amino acids. Trimming took 5 bases from V and 4 from J; bases not matched to a gene: 6. CDR3 in amino acids: CASSLQGARNQPQHF. The DNA for the CDR3 is TGTGCCAGTAGTTTACAGGGGGCGCGGAATCAGCCCCAGCATTTT.

CDR3 amino acids: CASRSGFEAFF. The CDR3 DNA reads TGTGCCAGCAGATCAGGCTTTGAAGCTTTCTTT. The V call is TRBV3-1 (or the pseudogene TRBV3-2), the J call TRBJ1-1; no reliable D call. V was trimmed by 6 bases and J by 7 bases, leaving 9 bases between them. CDR1 is LGHDT and CDR2 is YNNKEL in the germline V gene (reference sequence). CDR3 length equals 11 residues.

The chain links TRBV19 to TRBJ2-7, with D hard to call. CDR3 length: 13 amino acids. Germline CDR1 and CDR2: LNHDA and SQIVND (reference sequence). Trimming pared 5 bases from V and 2 bases from J, leaving 10 bases between. CDR3 amino acids: CASSYSITYEQYF. The CDR3 DNA is TGTGCCAGTAGTTATAGTATCACCTACGAGCAGTACTTC.

The chain carries TRBV2 and TRBJ1-5; D may be TRBD1 (6 bases). The V end lost 6 bases, the J end lost 5 bases, and 11 bases lay between the germline ends. CDR1 is SNHLY, CDR2 FYNNEI, per germline. The CDR3 has 13 residues. The CDR3 sequence is CASRLQGYQPQHF. CDR3 coding DNA: TGTGCCAGCAGGTTACAGGGTTATCAGCCCCAGCATTTT.

This chain links TRBV7-2 with TRBJ1-5; no clear D. This CDR3 is built from 15 residues. Germline V gene sequence: CDR1 SGHTA, CDR2 FQGNSA. Between the trimmed V and J ends, which lost 2 bases and 3 bases, there was a span of 11 bases. The CDR3 spells CASSLQVRDNQPQHF. CDR3 bases: TGTGCCAGCAGCTTACAAGTCCGGGACAATCAGCCCCAGCATTTT.

This clone has at least ten counts. The J gene is TRBJ1-5, the V gene TRBV10-2; D gene uncertain. Germline CDR1 and CDR2: WSHSY and SAAADI. V lost 4 bases to trimming and J lost 0 bases, with 4 bases between them. This CDR3 comprises 13 residues. CDR3 sequence reads: CASSVSSNQPQHF. The CDR3 DNA follows: TGCGCCAGCAGTGTGAGTAGCAATCAGCCCCAGCATTTT.

The V call is TRBV5-1, the J call TRBJ1-6; D is unresolved. The CDR3 covers 15 residues. The germline V and J ends were trimmed by 1 base and 5 bases, with 10 bases remaining between them. Germline V gives CDR1 SGHRS, CDR2 YFSETQ. CDR3 protein: CASSLTPRNNSPLHF. The CDR3 nucleotides read TGCGCCAGCAGCTTGACTCCTAGGAATAATTCACCCCTCCACTTT.

The chain carries TRBV28 and TRBJ2-7; tentatively, D is TRBD1 (5 bases). Germline V gene data show CDR1 as MDHEN and CDR2 as SYDVKM. V was cut by 4 bases and J by 2 bases, with 12 bases left in between. This CDR3 spans 14 amino acids. CDR3 nucleotides: TGTGCCAGCAGTTCCGTCGACAGTACCTACGAGCAGTACTTC. Amino acid sequence: CASSSVDSTYEQYF.

The V call is TRBV20-1, the J call TRBJ2-3, with a tentative D call TRBD2 (7 bases). Trimming pared 3 bases from V and 4 bases from J, leaving 17 bases between. The CDR3 contains 15 residues. The germline V gene encodes CDR1 DFQATT and CDR2 SNEGSKA (reference sequence). The CDR3 nucleotides are TGCAGTGCTAGTCAAGGGGGGGGCTTGCCAGATACGCAGTATTTT. Translated, it gives CSASQGGGLPDTQYF.

The chain recombines TRBV28 with TRBJ1-2; no clear D gene. Per germline, CDR1 MDHEN and CDR2 SYDVKM. V dropped 10 bases and J dropped 2 bases, with 20 bases sitting between them. There are 15 residues in the CDR3. The CDR3 here is CAIKASAGGNYGYTF. In DNA form, the CDR3 reads TGTGCCATAAAAGCAAGTGCAGGAGGAAACTATGGCTACACCTTC.